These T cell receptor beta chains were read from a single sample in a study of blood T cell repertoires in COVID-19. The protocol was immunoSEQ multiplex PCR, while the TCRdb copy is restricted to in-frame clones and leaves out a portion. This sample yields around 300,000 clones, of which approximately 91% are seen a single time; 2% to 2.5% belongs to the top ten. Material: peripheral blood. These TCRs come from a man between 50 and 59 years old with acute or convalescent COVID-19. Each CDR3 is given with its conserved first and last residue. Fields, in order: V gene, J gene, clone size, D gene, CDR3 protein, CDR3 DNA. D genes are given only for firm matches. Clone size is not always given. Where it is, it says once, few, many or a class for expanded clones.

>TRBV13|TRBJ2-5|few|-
CASSFPGLKETQYF
TGTGCCAGCAGCTTTCCTGGACTGAAAGAGACCCAGTACTTC
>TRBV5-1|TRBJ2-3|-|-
CASSLWDKGADTQYF
TGCGCCAGCAGCTTGTGGGACAAAGGGGCAGATACGCAGTATTTT
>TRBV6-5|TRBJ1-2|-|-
CASSYSGQLRHGYTF
TGTGCCAGCAGTTACTCTGGGCAGCTTCGGCATGGCTACACCTTC
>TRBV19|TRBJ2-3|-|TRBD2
CASRNGGAGTDTQYF
TGTGCCAGTAGGAACGGGGGGGCGGGCACAGATACGCAGTATTTT
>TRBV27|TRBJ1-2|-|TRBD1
CASSPTGGRLYGYTF
TGTGCCAGCAGCCCAACAGGGGGGCGCCTCTATGGCTACACCTTC
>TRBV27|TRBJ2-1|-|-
CASTREHRNNNEQFF
TGTGCCAGCACCCGGGAGCACAGAAATAACAATGAGCAGTTCTTC
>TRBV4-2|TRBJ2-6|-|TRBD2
CASSQGGGANVLTF
TGTGCCAGCAGCCAGGGAGGGGGGGCCAACGTCCTGACTTTC
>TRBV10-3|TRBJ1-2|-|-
CAISESWGGLSMAGGYTF
TGTGCCATCAGTGAGTCTTGGGGAGGGCTCTCGATGGCAGGCGGCTACACCTTC
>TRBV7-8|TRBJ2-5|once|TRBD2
CASSLGAGEETQYF
TGTGCCAGCAGCCTCGGGGCGGGGGAAGAGACCCAGTACTTC
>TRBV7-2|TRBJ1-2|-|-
CASSLRQVANYGYTF
TGTGCCAGCAGCTTACGACAAGTAGCTAACTATGGCTACACCTTC
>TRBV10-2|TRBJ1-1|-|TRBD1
CASRPLGQKDTEAFF
TGCGCCAGCAGACCATTGGGACAGAAGGACACTGAAGCTTTCTTT
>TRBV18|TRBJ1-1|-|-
CASSPKGRTEAFF
TGTGCCAGCTCACCAAAGGGGAGGACTGAAGCTTTCTTT
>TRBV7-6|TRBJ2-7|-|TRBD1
CASSSTTGSYEQYF
TGTGCCAGCAGCTCCACGACAGGGAGCTACGAGCAGTACTTC
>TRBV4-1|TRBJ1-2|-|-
CASSQEGLYGYTF
TGCGCCAGCAGCCAAGAGGGGCTCTATGGCTACACCTTC
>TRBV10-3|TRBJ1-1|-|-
CAISAHSDSLNTEAFF
TGTGCCATCAGTGCCCACTCGGACAGTTTGAACACTGAAGCTTTCTTT
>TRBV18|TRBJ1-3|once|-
CASSPRSPRGTIYF
TGTGCCAGCTCACCCCGGTCCCCCCGGGGCACCATATATTTT
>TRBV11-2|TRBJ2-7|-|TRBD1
CASISPGTGLEQYF
TGTGCCAGCATCTCCCCCGGGACAGGGCTCGAGCAGTACTTC
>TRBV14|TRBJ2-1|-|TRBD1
CASSFDRGYYNEQFF
TGTGCCAGCAGCTTTGACAGGGGATACTACAATGAGCAGTTCTTC
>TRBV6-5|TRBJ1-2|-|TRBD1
CASRLTGGSVYGYTF
TGTGCCAGCAGGCTTACAGGGGGCTCGGTCTATGGCTACACCTTC
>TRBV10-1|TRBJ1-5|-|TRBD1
CASRYPTGEFRQPQHF
TGCGCCAGCAGGTATCCGACAGGGGAATTCCGCCAGCCCCAGCATTTT
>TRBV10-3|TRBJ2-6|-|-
CAFAGSGANVLTF
TGTGCCTTCGCCGGCTCTGGGGCCAACGTCCTGACTTTC
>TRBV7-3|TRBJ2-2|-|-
CASSPIATTGELFF
TGTGCCAGCAGTCCTATAGCGACCACCGGGGAGCTGTTTTTT
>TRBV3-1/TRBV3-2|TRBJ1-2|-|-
CASSQGEGVDYGYTF
TGTGCCAGCAGCCAGGGGGAGGGGGTCGACTATGGCTACACCTTC
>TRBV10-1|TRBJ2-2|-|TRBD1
CARGRGRTGELFF
TGCGCCAGGGGCAGGGGGCGGACCGGGGAGCTGTTTTTT
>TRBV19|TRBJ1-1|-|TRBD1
CASSIGTGGTEAFF
TGTGCCAGTAGTATCGGGACAGGGGGTACTGAAGCTTTCTTT
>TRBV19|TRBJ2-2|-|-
CASSIGLTTGELFF
TGTGCCAGTAGTATTGGACTTACCACCGGGGAGCTGTTTTTT
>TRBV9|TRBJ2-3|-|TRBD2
CASSPRTSGDTDTQYF
TGTGCCAGCAGCCCTAGGACTAGCGGGGACACAGATACGCAGTATTTT
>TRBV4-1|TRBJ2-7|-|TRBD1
CASSQRQGGTYEQYF
TGCGCCAGCAGCCAGCGACAGGGGGGAACCTACGAGCAGTACTTC
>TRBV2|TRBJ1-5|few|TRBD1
CASSDLGQGIQPQHF
TGTGCCAGCAGTGACCTCGGACAGGGCATCCAGCCCCAGCATTTT
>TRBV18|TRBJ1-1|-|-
CASSPQGLTEAFF
TGTGCCAGCTCCCCCCAGGGTCTAACCGAAGCTTTCTTT
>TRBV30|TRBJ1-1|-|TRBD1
CASQGTGRSRNKMDTEAFF
TGTGCCTCCCAAGGGACAGGGAGGTCGAGGAATAAAATGGACACTGAAGCTTTCTTT
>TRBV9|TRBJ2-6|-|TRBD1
CASSVTGVGRANVLTF
TGTGCCAGCAGCGTAACAGGGGTGGGGAGGGCCAACGTCCTGACTTTC
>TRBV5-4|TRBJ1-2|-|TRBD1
CASSSDGTGGARGYTF
TGTGCCAGCAGCTCCGACGGGACAGGGGGCGCGAGAGGCTACACCTTC
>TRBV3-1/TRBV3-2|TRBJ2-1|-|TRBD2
CASSHGGGGQFF
TGTGCCAGCAGCCATGGCGGGGGGGGTCAGTTCTTC
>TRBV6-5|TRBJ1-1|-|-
CASISRGVTEAFF
TGTGCCAGCATCTCTCGGGGGGTCACTGAAGCTTTCTTT
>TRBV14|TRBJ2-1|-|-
CASSSGTYNEQFF
TGTGCCAGCAGCTCCGGGACTTACAATGAGCAGTTCTTC
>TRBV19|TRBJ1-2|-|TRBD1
CASRQQGAVGYTF
TGTGCCAGTAGGCAACAGGGGGCAGTTGGCTACACCTTC
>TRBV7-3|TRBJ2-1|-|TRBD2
CASSYPSGGSNEQFF
TGTGCCAGCAGCTACCCTAGCGGGGGAAGTAATGAGCAGTTCTTC
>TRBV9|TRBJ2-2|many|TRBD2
CASSVSGGQNTGELFF
TGTGCCAGCAGCGTTAGCGGGGGCCAGAACACCGGGGAGCTGTTTTTT
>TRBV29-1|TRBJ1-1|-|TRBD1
CSGGGTVGKNTEAFF
TGCAGCGGTGGGGGGACAGTCGGAAAGAACACTGAAGCTTTCTTT
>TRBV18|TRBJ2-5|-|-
CASSPPRGQETQYF
TGTGCCAGCTCACCCCCCAGGGGTCAAGAGACCCAGTACTTC
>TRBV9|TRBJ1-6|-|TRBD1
CASSVGQGNSPLHF
TGTGCCAGCAGCGTGGGACAGGGTAATTCACCCCTCCACTTT
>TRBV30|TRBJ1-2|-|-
CAWSPVYGYTF
TGTGCCTGGAGTCCGGTCTATGGCTACACCTTC
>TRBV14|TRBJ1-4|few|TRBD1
CASSRLGQGVPTNEKLFF
TGTGCCAGCAGCCGGTTGGGACAGGGGGTTCCAACTAATGAAAAACTGTTTTTT
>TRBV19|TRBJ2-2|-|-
CASRRRANTGELFF
TGTGCCAGTCGGAGGCGAGCGAACACCGGGGAGCTGTTTTTT
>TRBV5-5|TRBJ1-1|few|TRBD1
CASSVRGMNTEAFF
TGTGCCAGCAGCGTCAGGGGGATGAACACTGAAGCTTTCTTT
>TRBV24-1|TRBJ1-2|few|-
CATSAPQLKLLSYGYTF
TGTGCCACCAGTGCCCCCCAACTTAAGCTGCTAAGCTATGGCTACACCTTC
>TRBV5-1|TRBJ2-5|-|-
CASSLTAGAETQYF
TGCGCCAGCAGCTTGACCGCAGGGGCAGAGACCCAGTACTTC
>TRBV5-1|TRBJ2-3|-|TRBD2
CASSPGTRETQYF
TGCGCCAGCAGCCCCGGGACTAGGGAAACGCAGTATTTT
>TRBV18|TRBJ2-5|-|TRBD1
CASSPWGQNQETQYF
TGTGCCAGCTCACCTTGGGGACAGAACCAAGAGACCCAGTACTTC
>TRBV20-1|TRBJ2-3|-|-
CSAKSGDTQYF
TGCAGTGCTAAGTCGGGAGATACGCAGTATTTT